A selection of T cell receptor beta chains follows, all from one sample in a study of CD8 T cells in Susac syndrome. TCRdb redid the calling of the immunoSEQ multiplex PCR reads with MiXCR, one entry per CDR3 protein. Of 190,000 or so distinct CDR3 sequences listed, nearly 95% are singletons. The source material was CD4+ T cells from PBMCs. These receptors all come from a human donor with multiple sclerosis. Both conserved end residues are trimmed from each CDR3. A D gene is named only where the DNA matches it firmly.

D gene	V gene	J gene	CDR3 protein
NA	TRBV20-1	TRBJ2-7	SARGTPGDREQY
NA	TRBV4-1	TRBJ1-2	ASSPPGTVTGYT
NA	TRBV10-3	TRBJ2-5	AISANQGETQY
NA	TRBV7-9	TRBJ2-7	ASSLNSGTAYEQY
NA	TRBV9	TRBJ2-4	ASSVGSTNIQY
NA	TRBV27	TRBJ1-5	ASSLARNQPQH
TRBD1	TRBV25-1	TRBJ1-1	ASSDRGTGEGRTEAF
NA	TRBV27	TRBJ1-5	ASSQSSDVRNQPQH
NA	TRBV30	TRBJ1-1	AWESSVMNTEAF
NA	TRBV10-3	TRBJ2-3	AISAVWDTQY
NA	TRBV7-9	TRBJ1-5	ASSPEGQPQH
NA	TRBV7-3	TRBJ2-3	ASSPNPSDTQY